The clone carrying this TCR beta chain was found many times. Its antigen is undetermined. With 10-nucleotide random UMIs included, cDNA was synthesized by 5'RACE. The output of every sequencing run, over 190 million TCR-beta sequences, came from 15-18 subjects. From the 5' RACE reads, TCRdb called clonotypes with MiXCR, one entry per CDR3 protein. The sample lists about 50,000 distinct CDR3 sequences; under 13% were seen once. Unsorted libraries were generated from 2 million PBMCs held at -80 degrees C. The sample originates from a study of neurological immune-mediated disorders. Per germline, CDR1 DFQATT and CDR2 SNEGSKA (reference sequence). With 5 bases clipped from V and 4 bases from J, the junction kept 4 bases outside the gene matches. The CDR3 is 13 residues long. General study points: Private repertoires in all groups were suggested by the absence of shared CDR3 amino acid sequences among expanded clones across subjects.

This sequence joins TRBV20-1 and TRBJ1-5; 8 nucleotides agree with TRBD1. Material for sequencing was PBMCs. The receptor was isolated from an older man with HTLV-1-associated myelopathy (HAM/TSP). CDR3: CSARTGQNQPQHF. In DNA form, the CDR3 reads TGCAGTGCTCGGACAGGGCAAAATCAGCCCCAGCATTTT.